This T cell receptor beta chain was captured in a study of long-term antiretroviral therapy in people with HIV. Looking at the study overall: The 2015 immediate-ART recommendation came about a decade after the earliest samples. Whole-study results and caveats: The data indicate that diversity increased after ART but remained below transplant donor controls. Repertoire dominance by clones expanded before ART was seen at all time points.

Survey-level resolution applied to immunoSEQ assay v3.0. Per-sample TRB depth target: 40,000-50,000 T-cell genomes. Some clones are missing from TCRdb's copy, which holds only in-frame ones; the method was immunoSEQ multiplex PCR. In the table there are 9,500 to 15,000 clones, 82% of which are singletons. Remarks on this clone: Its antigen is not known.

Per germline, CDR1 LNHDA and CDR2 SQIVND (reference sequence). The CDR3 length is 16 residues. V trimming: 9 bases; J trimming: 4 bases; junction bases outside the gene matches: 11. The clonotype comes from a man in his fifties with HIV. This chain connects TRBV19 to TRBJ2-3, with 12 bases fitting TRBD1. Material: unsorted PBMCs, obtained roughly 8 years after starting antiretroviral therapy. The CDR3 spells CASSWGQGALADTQYF. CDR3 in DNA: TGTGCCAGCAGCTGGGGACAGGGGGCGCTGGCAGATACGCAGTATTTT.